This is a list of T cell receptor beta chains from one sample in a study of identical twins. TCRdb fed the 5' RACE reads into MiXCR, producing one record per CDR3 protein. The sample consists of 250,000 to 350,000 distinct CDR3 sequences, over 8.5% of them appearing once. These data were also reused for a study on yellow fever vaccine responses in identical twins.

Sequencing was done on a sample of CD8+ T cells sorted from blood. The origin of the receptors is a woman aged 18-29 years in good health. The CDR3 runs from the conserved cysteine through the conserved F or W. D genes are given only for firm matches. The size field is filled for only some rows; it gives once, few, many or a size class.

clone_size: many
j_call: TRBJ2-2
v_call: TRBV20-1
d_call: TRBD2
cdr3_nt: TGCAGTGCTCCTAGGCCTAGCGGGGGGGCTGGCGGGGAGCTGTTTTTT
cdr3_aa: CSAPRPSGGAGGELFF

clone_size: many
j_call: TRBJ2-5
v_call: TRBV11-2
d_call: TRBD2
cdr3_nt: TGTGCCAGCAGCCCTGGACTAGCCCTCACAGAGACCCAGTACTTC
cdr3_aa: CASSPGLALTETQYF

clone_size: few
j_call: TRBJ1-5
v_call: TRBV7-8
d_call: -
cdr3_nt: TGTGCCAGCAGCCTCGGGTCTGGGGGCAATCAGCCCCAGCATTTT
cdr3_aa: CASSLGSGGNQPQHF

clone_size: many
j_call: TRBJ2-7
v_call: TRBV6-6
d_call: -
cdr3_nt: TGTGCCAGCAGTACCGGACACGAATACGAGCAGTACTTC
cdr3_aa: CASSTGHEYEQYF

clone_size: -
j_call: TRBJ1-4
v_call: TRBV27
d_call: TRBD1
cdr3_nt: TGTGCCAGCAGTCCAAGGACAGGGAGGGAAAAACTGTTTTTT
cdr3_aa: CASSPRTGREKLFF

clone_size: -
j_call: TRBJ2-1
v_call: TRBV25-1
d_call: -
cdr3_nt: TGTGCCAGCAGTGAATATCCCTCGGGTGGGTTCCGGGAGCAGTTCTTC
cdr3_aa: CASSEYPSGGFREQFF

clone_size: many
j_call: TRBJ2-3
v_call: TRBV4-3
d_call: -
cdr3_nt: TGCGCCAGCAGCCAAAACAGGGAATCGGATACGCAGTATTTT
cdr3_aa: CASSQNRESDTQYF

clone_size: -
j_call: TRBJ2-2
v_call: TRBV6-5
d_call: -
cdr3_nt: TGTGCCAGCAGTTATACGCAGGGGAACACCGGGGAGCTGTTTTTT
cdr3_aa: CASSYTQGNTGELFF

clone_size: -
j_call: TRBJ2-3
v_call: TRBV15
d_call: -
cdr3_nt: TGTGCCACCAGCAGCCCCCGGGGAGCGGATCTCACAGATACGCAGTATTTT
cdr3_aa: CATSSPRGADLTDTQYF

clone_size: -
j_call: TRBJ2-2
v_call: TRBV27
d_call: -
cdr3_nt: TGTGCCAGCAGAACCTGGCCCGGGGAGCTGTTTTTT
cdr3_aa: CASRTWPGELFF

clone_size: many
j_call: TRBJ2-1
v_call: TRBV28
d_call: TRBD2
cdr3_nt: TGTGCCAGCAGACCACCTAGCGGGGGATTTTACAATGAGCAGTTCTTC
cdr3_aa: CASRPPSGGFYNEQFF

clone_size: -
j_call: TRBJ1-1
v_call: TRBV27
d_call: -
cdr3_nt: TGTGCCAGCAGTTTATCGCCAGGGAACACTGAAGCTTTCTTT
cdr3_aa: CASSLSPGNTEAFF

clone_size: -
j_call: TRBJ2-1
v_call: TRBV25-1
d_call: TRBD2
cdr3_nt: TGTGCCAGCAGCGTAACTAGCGCCAATGAGCAGTTATTC
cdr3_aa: CASSVTSANEQLF

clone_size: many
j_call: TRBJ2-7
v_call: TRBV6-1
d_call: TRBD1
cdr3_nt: TGTGCCAGCAGTAAGGGGATGGACCTCTACAGGGGCGTATTCTACGAGCAGTACTTC
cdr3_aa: CASSKGMDLYRGVFYEQYF

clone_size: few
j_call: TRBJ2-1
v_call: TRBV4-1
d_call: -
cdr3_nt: TGCGCCAGCAGCCAAGAATACCAAACCATCTACAATGAGCAGTTCTTC
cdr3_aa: CASSQEYQTIYNEQFF

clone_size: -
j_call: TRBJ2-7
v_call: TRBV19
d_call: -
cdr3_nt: TGTGCCAGTGCCGGGGCCTACGAGCAGTACTTC
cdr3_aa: CASAGAYEQYF

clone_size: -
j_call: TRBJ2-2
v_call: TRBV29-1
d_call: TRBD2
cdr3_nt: TGCAGCGTTGTCCCGCGGGAGGGCCTCACCGGGGAGCTGTTTTTT
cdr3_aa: CSVVPREGLTGELFF

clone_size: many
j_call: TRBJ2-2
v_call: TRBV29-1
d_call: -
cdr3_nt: TGCAGCGTTGTGGGTTTTAGCGGGGAGCTGTTTTTT
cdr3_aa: CSVVGFSGELFF

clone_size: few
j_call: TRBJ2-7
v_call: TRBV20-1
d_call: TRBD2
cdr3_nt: TGCAGTGCTAGATCTGTTCTAGCGGGGGACGAGCAGTACTTC
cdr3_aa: CSARSVLAGDEQYF

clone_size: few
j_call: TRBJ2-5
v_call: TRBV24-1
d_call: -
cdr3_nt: TGTGCCACCAGTGACCAAAACGGCCCGTATCAAGAGACCCAGTACTTC
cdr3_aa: CATSDQNGPYQETQYF

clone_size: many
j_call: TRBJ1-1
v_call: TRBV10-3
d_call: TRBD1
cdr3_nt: TGTGCCATCACCCTTACAGGGGGCGCGACTGAAGCTTTCTTT
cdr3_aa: CAITLTGGATEAFF

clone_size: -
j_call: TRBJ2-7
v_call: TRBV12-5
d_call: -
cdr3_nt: TGTGCTAGTGGTTTGGACCACCCCGACAGTCCCTACGAGCAGTACTTC
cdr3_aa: CASGLDHPDSPYEQYF

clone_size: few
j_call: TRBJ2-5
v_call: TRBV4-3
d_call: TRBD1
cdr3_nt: TGCGCCAGCCGCCCCCGGACAGGGGACCAAGAGACCCAGTACTTC
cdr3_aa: CASRPRTGDQETQYF

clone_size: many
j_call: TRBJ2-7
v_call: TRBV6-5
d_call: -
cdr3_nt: TGTGCCAGCAGTTCCGGGGATCCCTTCCCCTACGAGCAGTACTTC
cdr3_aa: CASSSGDPFPYEQYF

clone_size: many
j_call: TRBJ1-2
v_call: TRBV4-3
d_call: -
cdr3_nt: TGCGCCAGCAGCCAAGAAACGGATTATGGCTACACCTTC
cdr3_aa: CASSQETDYGYTF

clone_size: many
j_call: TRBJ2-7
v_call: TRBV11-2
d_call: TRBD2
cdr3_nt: TGTGCCAGCAGCTTAGGTGCGGGAGGTATGGTAGAGCAGTACTTC
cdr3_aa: CASSLGAGGMVEQYF

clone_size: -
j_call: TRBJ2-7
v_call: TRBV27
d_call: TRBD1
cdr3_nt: TGTGCCAGCAGTGAGGGGACAGGGGGCTATTTCTCCGAGCAGTACTTC
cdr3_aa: CASSEGTGGYFSEQYF

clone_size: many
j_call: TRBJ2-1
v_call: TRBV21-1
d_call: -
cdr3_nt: TGTGCCAGCAGCAGCGGACAGGGGTCCCACAATGAGCAGTTCTTC
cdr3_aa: CASSSGQGSHNEQFF

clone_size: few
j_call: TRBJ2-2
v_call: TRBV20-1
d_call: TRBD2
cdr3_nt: TGCAGTGCCCTCCGGGGACTAGCGTCCGGGGAGCTGTTTTTT
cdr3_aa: CSALRGLASGELFF

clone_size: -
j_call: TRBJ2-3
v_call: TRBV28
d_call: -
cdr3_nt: TGTGCCAGCAGTTTTGGCTTCGTCACCACAGATACGCAGTATTTT
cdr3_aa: CASSFGFVTTDTQYF

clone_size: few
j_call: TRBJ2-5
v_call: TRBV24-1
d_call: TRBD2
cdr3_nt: TGTGCCACCAGTGATTTGCCCCGGACTAGGGCCAGCCACTACGAAGAGACCCAGTACTTC
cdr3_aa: CATSDLPRTRASHYEETQYF

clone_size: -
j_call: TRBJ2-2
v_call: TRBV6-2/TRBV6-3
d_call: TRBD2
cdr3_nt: TGTGCCAGCAGGCCACTCTTAAGGTCAACTAGCGGGAGTAGCACCGGGGAGCTGTTTTTT
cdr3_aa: CASRPLLRSTSGSSTGELFF

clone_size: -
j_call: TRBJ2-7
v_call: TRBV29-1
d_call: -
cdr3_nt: TGCAGCGTTTGGGGCGGGCAGGAAAATTTATACGAGCAGTACTTC
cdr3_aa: CSVWGGQENLYEQYF

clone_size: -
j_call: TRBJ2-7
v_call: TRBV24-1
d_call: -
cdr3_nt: TGTGCCACCAGTGACCCCGGGAGCTCCTACGAGCAGTACTTC
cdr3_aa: CATSDPGSSYEQYF

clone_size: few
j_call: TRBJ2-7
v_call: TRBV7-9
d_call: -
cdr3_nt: TGTGCCAGCAGCTTATTGCCTCACTACGAGCAGTACTTC
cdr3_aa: CASSLLPHYEQYF

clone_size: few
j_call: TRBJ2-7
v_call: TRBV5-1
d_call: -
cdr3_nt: TGCGCCAGCAGCTTCAGGGACACCTACTACGAGCAGTACTTC
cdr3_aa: CASSFRDTYYEQYF

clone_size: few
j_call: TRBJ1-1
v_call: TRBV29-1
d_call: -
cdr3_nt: TGCAGCGTTGAAGAGATGTCAACTGAAGCTTTCTTT
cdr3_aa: CSVEEMSTEAFF

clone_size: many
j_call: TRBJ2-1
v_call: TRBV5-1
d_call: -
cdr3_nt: TGCGCCAGCAGCTTGGATCGGGCCAATGAGCAGTTCTTC
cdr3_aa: CASSLDRANEQFF

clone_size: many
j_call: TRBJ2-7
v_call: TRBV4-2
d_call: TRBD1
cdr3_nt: TGTGCCAGCAGCCAAGAGGGCCGGGGACAGGGGTACGAGCAGTACTTC
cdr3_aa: CASSQEGRGQGYEQYF

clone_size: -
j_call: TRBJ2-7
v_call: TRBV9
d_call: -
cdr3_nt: TGTGCCAGCAGCGTAGCGGCTGGATACGAGCAGTACTTC
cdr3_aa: CASSVAAGYEQYF

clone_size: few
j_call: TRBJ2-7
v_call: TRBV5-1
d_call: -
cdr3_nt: TGCGCCAGCAGCTATTTCGGGGAGACCACCTACGAGCAGTACTTC
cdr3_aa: CASSYFGETTYEQYF

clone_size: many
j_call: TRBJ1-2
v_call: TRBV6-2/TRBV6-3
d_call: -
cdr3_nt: TGTGCCAGCAGAAATCAGGGAATCGGTGGCTACACCTTC
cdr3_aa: CASRNQGIGGYTF

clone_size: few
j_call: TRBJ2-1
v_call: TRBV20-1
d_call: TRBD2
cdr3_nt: TGCAGTGCTAGCTACCTTGCGGGGGGGTATAATGAGCAGTTCTTC
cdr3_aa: CSASYLAGGYNEQFF

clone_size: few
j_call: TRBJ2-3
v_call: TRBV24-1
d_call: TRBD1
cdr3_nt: TGTGCCACCAGTGATTTCAGGGGGAGCACAGATACGCAGTATTTT
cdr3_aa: CATSDFRGSTDTQYF

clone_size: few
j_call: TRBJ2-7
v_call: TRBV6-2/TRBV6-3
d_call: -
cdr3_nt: TGTGCCAGCAGTTGGTTAACAGGGATGGGGGAGCAGTACTTC
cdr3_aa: CASSWLTGMGEQYF

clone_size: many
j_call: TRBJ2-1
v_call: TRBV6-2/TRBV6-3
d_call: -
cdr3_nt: TGTGCCAGCAGTTACAGAACGTTTGAGCAGTTCTTC
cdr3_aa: CASSYRTFEQFF

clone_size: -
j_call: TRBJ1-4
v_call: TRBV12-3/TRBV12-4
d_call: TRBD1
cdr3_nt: TGTGCCAGCAGTCCCGTCGGGACAGGGAGGAATGAAAAACTGTTTTTT
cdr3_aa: CASSPVGTGRNEKLFF

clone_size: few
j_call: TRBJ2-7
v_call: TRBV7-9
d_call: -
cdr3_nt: TGTGCCAGCAGGGACTCACACTACGAGCAGTACTTC
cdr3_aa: CASRDSHYEQYF

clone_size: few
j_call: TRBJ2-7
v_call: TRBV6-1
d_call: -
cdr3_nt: TGTGCCAGCTTTGCAAAATACGAGCAGTACTTC
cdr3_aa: CASFAKYEQYF

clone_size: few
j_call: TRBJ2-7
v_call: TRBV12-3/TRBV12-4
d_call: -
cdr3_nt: TGTGCCAGCAGTGTGCCAGGGTCCTACGAGCAGTACTTC
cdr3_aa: CASSVPGSYEQYF

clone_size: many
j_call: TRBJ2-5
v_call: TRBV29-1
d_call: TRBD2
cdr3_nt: TGCAGCGTTGAATTGGCGGGAGAGGTGGAGACCCAGTACTTC
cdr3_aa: CSVELAGEVETQYF